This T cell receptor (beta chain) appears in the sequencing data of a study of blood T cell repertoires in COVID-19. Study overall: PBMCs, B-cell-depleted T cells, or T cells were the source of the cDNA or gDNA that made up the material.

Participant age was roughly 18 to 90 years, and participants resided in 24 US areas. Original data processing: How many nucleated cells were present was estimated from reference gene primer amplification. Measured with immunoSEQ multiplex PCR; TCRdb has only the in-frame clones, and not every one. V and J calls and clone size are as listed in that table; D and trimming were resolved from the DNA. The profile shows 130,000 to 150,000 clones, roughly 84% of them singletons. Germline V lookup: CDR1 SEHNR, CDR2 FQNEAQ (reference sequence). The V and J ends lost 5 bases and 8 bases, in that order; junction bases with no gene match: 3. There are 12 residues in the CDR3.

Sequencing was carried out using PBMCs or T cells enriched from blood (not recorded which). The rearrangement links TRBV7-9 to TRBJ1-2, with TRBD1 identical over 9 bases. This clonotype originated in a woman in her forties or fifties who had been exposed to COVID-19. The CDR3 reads CASSRGQGGYTF. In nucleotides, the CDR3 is TGTGCCAGCAGCCGCGGACAGGGGGGCTACACCTTC.